A selection of T cell receptor beta chains follows, all from one sample in a study of CD8 T cells in ankylosing spondylitis. TCRdb reprocessed the 5' RACE reads with MiXCR, giving one entry per CDR3 protein. The table lists 35,000 to 45,000 distinct CDR3 sequences, about 10% of them singletons. Sequenced input: blood, either unsorted or a sorted T cell fraction (not recorded which). The receptors were sampled from a male donor with ankylosing spondylitis or in good health (not recorded which). The CDR3 runs from the conserved cysteine through the conserved F or W. A D gene is named only where the DNA matches it firmly. Some rows have no size entry. The others give once, few or many, or a class for an expanded clone.

j_call	v_call	clone_size	d_call	cdr3_aa
TRBJ2-2	TRBV7-8	many	-	CASSLAAGAGTGELFF
TRBJ2-2	TRBV5-1	many	-	CASSLAGRTGELFF
TRBJ2-1	TRBV6-2/TRBV6-3	many	-	CASSYDSLTDNEQFF
TRBJ2-3	TRBV15	many	TRBD2	CATGAVAGGIGQYF
TRBJ2-3	TRBV29-1	medium-sized	-	CSVEGGRDTDTQYF
TRBJ2-3	TRBV27	many	-	CASSIWGGLTDTQYF
TRBJ1-4	TRBV12-3/TRBV12-4	many	-	CASSFQGEKLFF
TRBJ1-2	TRBV5-1	many	-	CASSLGTASYGYTF
TRBJ2-1	TRBV19	-	-	CASQGRGGDTGEQFF
TRBJ1-4	TRBV12-3/TRBV12-4	many	-	CASSSGGDEKLFF
TRBJ1-2	TRBV4-2	few	TRBD1	CASSQDPLRGQGTNYGYTF
TRBJ1-6	TRBV7-2	few	-	CASSRFSPLHF
TRBJ2-3	TRBV5-1	-	-	CASSWDFSSTDTQYF
TRBJ1-2	TRBV6-5	-	-	CASSYREIGTAVGYTF
TRBJ1-1	TRBV7-9	-	TRBD1	CASSRTGRFTEAFF
TRBJ2-2	TRBV29-1	-	-	CSVGASSNTGELFF
TRBJ2-1	TRBV5-1	many	-	CASSGAASSYNEQFF
TRBJ2-2	TRBV10-3	many	-	CAISVGGSQNTGELFF
TRBJ1-1	TRBV19	many	-	CASSFSRGMGTEAFF